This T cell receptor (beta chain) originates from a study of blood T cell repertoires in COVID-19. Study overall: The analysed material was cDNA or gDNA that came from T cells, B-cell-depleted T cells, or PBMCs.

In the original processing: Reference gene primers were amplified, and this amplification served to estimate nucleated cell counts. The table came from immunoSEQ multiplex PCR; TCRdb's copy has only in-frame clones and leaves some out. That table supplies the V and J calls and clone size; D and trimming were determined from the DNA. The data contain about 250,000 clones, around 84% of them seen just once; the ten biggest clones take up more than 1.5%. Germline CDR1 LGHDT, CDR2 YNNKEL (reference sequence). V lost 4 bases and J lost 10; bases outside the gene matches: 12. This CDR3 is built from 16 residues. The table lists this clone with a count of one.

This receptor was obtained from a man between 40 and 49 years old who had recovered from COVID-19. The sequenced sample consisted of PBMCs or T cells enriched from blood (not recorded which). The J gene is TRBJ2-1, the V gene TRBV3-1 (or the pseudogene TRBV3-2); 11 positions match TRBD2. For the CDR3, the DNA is TGTGCCAGCAGCCTCTTACCCACTAGCGGGAGTGGGGAGCAGTTCTTC. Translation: CASSLLPTSGSGEQFF.